These 15 T cell receptor beta chains originate from one sample sequenced in a study of shared clonotypes between healthy human individuals. Produced via immunoSEQ multiplex PCR; TCRdb's table is partial and in-frame only. Altogether more than 2 million clones are present, approximately 95% being singletons, with the ten largest covering 1% to 1.3%. As defined, naive CD8 cells were CD45RO-negative and positively selected for CCR7, with terminally differentiated effector memory CD45RA+ cells excluded. Sequenced sample: naive CD8+ T cells sorted from blood. These receptors were collected from a man aged 18 to 35 in good health.

The chain joins TRBV28 to TRBJ2-2; 9 nucleotides match TRBD1. This CDR3 is 15 amino acids long. CDR1 and CDR2 from the germline V gene are MDHEN and SYDVKM. Trimming at V came to 5 bases and at J to 5 bases, leaving 6 bases not matched to a gene. CDR3 loop: CASSLDRGITGELFF. In nucleotides, the CDR3 is TGTGCCAGCAGTCTCGACAGGGGGATAACCGGGGAGCTGTTTTTT.

The chain joins TRBV5-1 to TRBJ2-7, with D tentatively TRBD1 or TRBD2 (6 bases each). Germline loops: CDR1 SGHRS, CDR2 YFSETQ. This CDR3 is 15 amino acids long. V was trimmed by 3 bases and J by 4 bases, leaving 17 bases between them. This chain's CDR3 is CASSSWGQTSYEQYF. The CDR3 nucleotides are TGCGCCAGCAGCTCTTGGGGGCAGACTAGTTACGAGCAGTACTTC. The whole variable domain, remainder taken from reference TRBV5-1 and TRBJ2-7, is KAGVTQTPRYLIKTRGQQVTLSCSPISGHRSVSWYQQTPGQGLQFLFEYFSETQRNKGNFPGRFSGRQFSNSRSEMNVSTLELGDSALYLCASSSWGQTSYEQYFGPGTRLTVT.

The rearrangement joins TRBV7-9 to TRBJ1-1; D is perhaps TRBD1 (6 bases). The V gene's germline CDR1 is SEHNR and CDR2 FQNEAQ (reference sequence). The CDR3 is made up of 12 amino acids. Trimming took 9 bases from V and 1 from J, leaving 9 bases between them. CDR3 sequence: CASQQGNTEAFF. CDR3 coding DNA: TGTGCCAGTCAACAGGGGAACACTGAAGCTTTCTTT.

This rearrangement joins TRBV4-1 to TRBJ2-7; D is tentatively TRBD1 or TRBD2 (5 bases each). The CDR3 runs 14 residues. Germline values: CDR1 MGHRA, CDR2 YSYEKL. Trimming shortened V by 0 bases and J by 3 bases, and 9 bases separated the two germline ends. The CDR3 loop reads CASSQEGVHYEQYF. DNA for the CDR3: TGCGCCAGCAGCCAAGAGGGGGTTCACTACGAGCAGTACTTC.

Concerning this clone: Other nucleotide sequences in the sample specify the same CDR3. V usage is TRBV2 and J usage is TRBJ2-1, with D possibly TRBD2 on 6 matching bases. CDR1 is SNHLY and CDR2 is FYNNEI in the germline V gene. The CDR3 sequence is 14 residues long. V lost 6 bases and J 0 bases, leaving 9 bases between the germline ends. The CDR3 spells CASSGGSSYNEQFF. The DNA of the CDR3 is TGTGCCAGCAGCGGGGGAAGCTCCTACAATGAGCAGTTCTTC.

For this clone: Within the sample, other DNA sequences also encode this same CDR3. The chain uses TRBV27 and TRBJ2-2; possible D gene TRBD2, 6 bases. Trimming stripped 2 bases from V and 6 bases from J, with 7 bases between. The germline gives CDR1 MNHEY, CDR2 SMNVEV (reference sequence). The CDR3 has 13 amino acids. The CDR3: CASSLLAPGELFF. The CDR3 bases are TGTGCCAGCAGTTTACTAGCGCCCGGGGAGCTGTTTTTT.

This chain links TRBV28 with TRBJ1-2; D not resolved. This CDR3 comprises 14 residues. Trimming took off 3 bases at V and 0 bases at J, with 8 bases between the two ends. CDR1 and CDR2 from the germline V gene are MDHEN and SYDVKM. The DNA for the CDR3 is TGTGCCAGCAGTTTGGCAGCAACTAACTATGGCTACACCTTC. It is translated as CASSLAATNYGYTF.

This sequence joins TRBV5-1 and TRBJ2-7; D uncertain. The CDR3 covers 13 residues. Trimming stripped 4 bases from V and 2 bases from J, with 10 bases between. From germline, CDR1 is SGHRS and CDR2 YFSETQ. The CDR3 coding sequence is TGCGCCAGCAGCGTCGCGGCTACCTACGAGCAGTACTTC. Residues: CASSVAATYEQYF.

V gene TRBV6-5 combines with J gene TRBJ1-1; 7 bases fit TRBD1. Trimming at V came to 6 bases and at J to 3 bases, leaving 7 bases not matched to a gene. The CDR3 length is 14 residues. The germline CDR1 and CDR2 sequences are MNHEY and SVGAGI. CDR3 bases: TGTGCCAGCAGACAGGGGCTGATGGACACTGAAGCTTTCTTT. Translating it yields CASRQGLMDTEAFF.

In nucleotides, the CDR3 is TGTGCCAGCAGCTTAGGACAGGGGGCGTCGGACACTGAAGCTTTCTTT. It specifies CASSLGQGASDTEAFF. This sequence joins TRBV7-9 and TRBJ1-1; 10 nucleotides align to TRBD1. Germline V gene lookup returns CDR1 SEHNR and CDR2 FQNEAQ (reference sequence). The CDR3 has 16 residues. V lost 1 base and J lost 3; bases outside the gene matches: 5.

This chain connects TRBV13 to TRBJ1-1; D not certain. CDR1 PRHDT and CDR2 FYEKMQ come from the germline V gene (reference sequence). The V gene lost 3 bases and the J gene lost 0 bases, with 11 bases spanning the gap. CDR3 size: 15 residues. CDR3 in DNA: TGTGCCAGCAGCTTCATCGGCGGCTTGAACACTGAAGCTTTCTTT. Translation: CASSFIGGLNTEAFF.

The genes are TRBV5-6 and TRBJ1-1; 7 bases are shared with TRBD1. V lost 5 bases to trimming and J lost 3 bases; unmatched junction nucleotides: 13. CDR1 and CDR2 (germline): SGHDT, YYEEEE. CDR3 length: 16 amino acids. DNA for the CDR3: TGTGCCAGCAGTCTTAGTCTTGACAGGGTTGACACTGAAGCTTTCTTT. Translation gives CASSLSLDRVDTEAFF.

The chain couples TRBV19 to TRBJ2-7; 10 positions match TRBD2. V shed 5 bases, J shed 5 bases, and the junction held 12 bases outside the gene matches. The CDR3 consists of 16 residues. Germline lookup yields CDR1 LNHDA and CDR2 SQIVND (reference sequence). CDR3 nucleotide sequence: TGTGCCAGTAGTGACCCTCAAAGCGGGGGGGCAGACGAGCAGTACTTC. Amino acid sequence: CASSDPQSGGADEQYF.

V is TRBV4-3 and J is TRBJ2-1; 13 positions agree with TRBD2. This CDR3 is 18 amino acids long. V lost 0 bases, J lost 6 bases, and 8 bases stayed unmatched. Germline CDR1 and CDR2: LGHNA and YSLEER. CDR3 sequence: CASSQDPLLAGGGNEQFF. CDR3 bases: TGCGCCAGCAGCCAAGACCCCTTACTAGCGGGGGGGGGCAATGAGCAGTTCTTC.

The gene calls are TRBV5-1 and TRBJ1-1; the D gene is possibly TRBD1 (5 bases). CDR3 length: 16 amino acids. V lost 2 bases and J lost 6, with 20 bases in between. Germline V CDR1 and CDR2: SGHRS, YFSETQ. The CDR3 region has the DNA TGCGCCAGCAGCTTCTTCGCGGGACGCTGGGGCGCTGAAGCTTTCTTT. It encodes CASSFFAGRWGAEAFF.